The 19 T cell receptor beta chains in this list originate from one sample, sequenced in a study of regulatory and conventional T cells in RAG deficiency. Measured with immunoSEQ multiplex PCR; TCRdb has only the in-frame clones, and not every one. This sample has more than 30,000 clones; 90% occur once, and the top ten carry about 5%. This sample was shared with a second study, whose subject was regulatory T cells. From that study: The PCR used 52 TRBV and 13 TRBJ primers.

Source material: CD8+ T cells sorted from blood. The receptor source for this set is a human donor in good health.

CDR3 sequence: CASSITVYSNQPQHF. CDR3 DNA: TGTGCCAGTAGTATCACCGTATATAGCAATCAGCCCCAGCATTTT. The V and J genes are TRBV19 and TRBJ1-5; D call uncertain. CDR3 length equals 15 residues. V was trimmed by 3 bases and J by 0 bases, leaving 9 bases between them. CDR1 is LNHDA and CDR2 is SQIVND in the germline V gene (reference sequence). Based on the CDR3 plus reference TRBV19 and TRBJ1-5, the full variable domain is DGGITQSPKYLFRKEGQNVTLSCEQNLNHDAMYWYRQDPGQGLRLIYYSQIVNDFQKGDIAEGYSVSREKKESFPLTVTSAQKNPTAFYLCASSITVYSNQPQHFGDGTRLSIL.

The chain has TRBV25-1 and TRBJ2-1; 7 bases align to TRBD2. CDR3 length equals 14 residues. V shed 5 bases, J shed 3 bases, and the junction held 4 bases outside the gene matches. Germline V gene sequence: CDR1 MGHDK, CDR2 SYGVNS. In DNA form, the CDR3 reads TGTGCCAGCAGTACAGCGGGGAACTACAATGAGCAGTTCTTC. It yields the protein CASSTAGNYNEQFF.

The chain carries TRBV4-1 and TRBJ2-1, with D perhaps TRBD1 (6 bases). This CDR3 is built from 15 residues. CDR1 MGHRA and CDR2 YSYEKL come from the germline V gene. V lost 0 bases, J lost 8 bases, and 14 bases lay in between. This CDR3 reads CASSQDSTGIYEQFF. CDR3 DNA: TGCGCCAGCAGCCAAGATAGTACAGGGATCTATGAGCAGTTCTTC.

V is TRBV30 and J is TRBJ1-1; D unresolved. Germline V CDR1 and CDR2: GTSNPN, SVGIG (reference sequence). The CDR3 consists of 11 residues. Trimming took 4 bases from V and 6 from J, leaving 9 bases between them. CDR3 DNA sequence: TGTGCCTGGAACGAAGGGTCTGAAGCTTTCTTT. It yields the protein CAWNEGSEAFF.

This chain joins TRBV27 and TRBJ1-2; D not resolved. Germline V gene sequence: CDR1 MNHEY, CDR2 SMNVEV (reference sequence). V was shortened by 6 bases and J by 7 bases, with 21 bases between the two germline ends. There are 15 residues in the CDR3. CDR3 in amino acids: CASRQILESFGGYTF. CDR3 DNA sequence: TGTGCCAGCAGGCAGATACTAGAGTCTTTTGGTGGCTACACCTTC.

The V call is TRBV5-1, the J call TRBJ1-2; D is unclear. The V end was cut by 0 bases, the J end by 6 bases, with 12 bases between. The CDR3 has 14 residues. Germline loops: CDR1 SGHRS, CDR2 YFSETQ. The CDR3 region has the DNA TGCGCCAGCAGCTTGGCAACGTTGGAGGATGGCTACACCTTC. Amino acid sequence: CASSLATLEDGYTF.

The V call is TRBV6-5, the J call TRBJ2-5; D is ambiguous. The CDR3 covers 13 residues. Germline V gives CDR1 MNHEY, CDR2 SVGAGI. V lost 3 bases, J lost 5 bases, and 10 bases lay in between. For the CDR3, the DNA is TGTGCCAGCAGTTATAGGGAAGTGGAGACCCAGTACTTC. Residues: CASSYREVETQYF.

This clone showed up just a few times. This chain connects TRBV7-9 to TRBJ1-2; possibly TRBD1 for D (6 bases). The germline CDR1 and CDR2 sequences are SEHNR and FQNEAQ (reference sequence). V was clipped by 5 bases and J by 6 bases, with 19 bases between them. CDR3 length: 15 residues. CDR3 residues: CASSPAWGGPDGYTF. For the CDR3, the DNA is TGTGCCAGCAGCCCCGCCTGGGGGGGGCCTGATGGCTACACCTTC.

This clone was detected a few times. V is TRBV19 and J is TRBJ1-4; unclear D gene. CDR1 and CDR2 from the germline V gene are LNHDA and SQIVND (reference sequence). This CDR3 comprises 13 residues. With 9 bases removed from V and 7 bases from J, the gap between germline ends came to 15 bases. CDR3: CASTDSKSEKLFF. DNA of the CDR3: TGTGCCAGCACAGATTCCAAGAGTGAAAAACTGTTTTTT.

The rearrangement joins TRBV30 to TRBJ2-1; D perhaps matches TRBD1 (6 bases). In germline, CDR1 is GTSNPN, CDR2 SVGIG (reference sequence). This CDR3 has 12 amino acids. Trimming left V 2 bases short and J 6 bases short, with 8 bases between. The CDR3 DNA follows: TGTGCCTGGAGTTCAGGGGCCAATGAGCAGTTCTTC. Translation: CAWSSGANEQFF.

The chain is built from TRBV19 and TRBJ1-6; no clear D gene. The CDR3 is 17 amino acids. Germline CDR1 and CDR2: LNHDA and SQIVND (reference sequence). V was shortened by 0 bases and J by 0 bases, with 9 bases between the two germline ends. CDR3 DNA sequence: TGTGCCAGTAGTATAGATCTCGCTGACTCCTATAATTCACCCCTCCACTTT. It is translated as CASSIDLADSYNSPLHF.

This clone was seen a single time. V usage is TRBV30 and J usage is TRBJ2-6; no reliable D call. CDR1 is GTSNPN, CDR2 SVGIG, per germline (reference sequence). CDR3 length: 14 residues. V lost 2 bases, J lost 0 bases, and 5 bases lay in between. The CDR3 DNA reads as TGTGCCTGGAGTCCGCGCTCTGGGGCCAACGTCCTGACTTTC. Its protein product is CAWSPRSGANVLTF. Based on the CDR3 plus reference TRBV30 and TRBJ2-6, the full variable domain is SQTIHQWPATLVQPVGSPLSLECTVEGTSNPNLYWYRQAAGRGLQLLFYSVGIGQISSEVPQNLSASRPQDRQFILSSKKLLLSDSGFYLCAWSPRSGANVLTFGAGSRLTVL.

The chain combines TRBV2 with TRBJ1-5, with a weak D call TRBD1 (5 bases). Germline lookup yields CDR1 SNHLY and CDR2 FYNNEI. V dropped 3 bases and J dropped 2 bases, with 8 bases sitting between them. This CDR3 has 14 residues. The CDR3 protein is CASSEGVGNQPQHF. The DNA of the CDR3 is TGTGCCAGCAGTGAGGGGGTGGGCAATCAGCCCCAGCATTTT.

This rearrangement joins TRBV13 to TRBJ2-7; TRBD2 might be the D (6 bases). This CDR3 comprises 14 residues. Germline CDR1 reads PRHDT; CDR2 reads FYEKMQ (reference sequence). The V and J ends lost 0 bases and 6 bases respectively, with 12 bases between them. The CDR3 loop is CASSLGGLGGEQYF. The CDR3 DNA reads as TGTGCCAGCAGCTTAGGCGGCCTGGGGGGCGAGCAGTACTTC.

This rearrangement joins TRBV5-6 to TRBJ2-5; the match to TRBD2 covers 11 bases. The CDR3 has 15 residues. V shed 3 bases and J 4 bases; nucleotides not matched to a gene: 5. CDR1 and CDR2 from the germline V gene are SGHDT and YYEEEE. DNA of the CDR3: TGTGCCAGCAGCTACGGGACTAGCGGAGGAGAGACCCAGTACTTC. Protein: CASSYGTSGGETQYF.

The rearrangement uses TRBV5-1 and TRBJ1-1; weak D call: TRBD1 (6 bases). The CDR3 consists of 13 residues. Deletions cut 5 bases from V and 1 base from J, with 9 bases between. Germline values: CDR1 SGHRS, CDR2 YFSETQ. The CDR3 is CASRQDRNTEAFF. CDR3 DNA sequence: TGCGCCAGCAGACAGGACAGGAACACTGAAGCTTTCTTT.

The V gene is TRBV2, the J gene TRBJ2-1, with 9 bases lining up with TRBD1. This CDR3 spans 16 amino acids. Germline-derived CDR1 and CDR2 are SNHLY and FYNNEI. After removal of 6 bases from V and 4 bases from J, the junction contained 10 bases not matched to a gene. The CDR3 sequence: CASRGDGTGIYNEQFF. Written as DNA, the CDR3 is TGTGCCAGCAGGGGCGATGGGACAGGGATTTACAATGAGCAGTTCTTC.

This chain uses TRBV2 with TRBJ1-1; maybe TRBD1 (5 bases). The length of the CDR3 is 13 residues. V lost 6 bases to trimming and J lost 1 base, with 9 bases between them. Germline V gives CDR1 SNHLY, CDR2 FYNNEI. The CDR3 here is CASRATGNTEAFF. In DNA form, the CDR3 reads TGTGCCAGCAGGGCTACAGGGAACACTGAAGCTTTCTTT. Together with reference TRBV2 and TRBJ1-1, the CDR3 gives the full variable domain: EPEVTQTPSHQVTQMGQEVILRCVPISNHLYFYWYRQILGQKVEFLVSFYNNEISEKSEIFDDQFSVERPDGSNFTLKIRSTKLEDSAMYFCASRATGNTEAFFGQGTRLTVV.

The rearrangement links TRBV11-2 to TRBJ2-1, with 10 bases fitting TRBD2. Germline assignment: CDR1 SGHAT and CDR2 FQNNGV. The CDR3 has 17 amino acids. The junction had 7 bases not matched to a gene; V was cut back by 1 base and J by 4 bases. The CDR3 region is CASSLGLAGTLYNEQFF. The CDR3 nucleotides are TGTGCCAGCAGCTTAGGACTAGCGGGCACCTTATACAATGAGCAGTTCTTC. The variable domain in full, with the rest retrieved from reference TRBV11-2 and TRBJ2-1, is EAGVAQSPRYKIIEKRQSVAFWCNPISGHATLYWYQQILGQGPKLLIQFQNNGVVDDSQLPKDRFSAERLKGVDSTLKIQPAKLEDSAVYLCASSLGLAGTLYNEQFFGPGTRLTVL.